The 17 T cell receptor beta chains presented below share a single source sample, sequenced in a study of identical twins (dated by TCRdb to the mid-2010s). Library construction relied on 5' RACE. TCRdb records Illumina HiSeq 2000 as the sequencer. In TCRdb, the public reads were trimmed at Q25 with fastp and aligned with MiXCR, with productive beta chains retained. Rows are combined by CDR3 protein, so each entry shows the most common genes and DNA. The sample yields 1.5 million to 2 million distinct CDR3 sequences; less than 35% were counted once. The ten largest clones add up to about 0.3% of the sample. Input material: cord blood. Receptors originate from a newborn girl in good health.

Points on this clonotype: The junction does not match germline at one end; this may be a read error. CDR3 sequence reads: CAGSEDNYEQYF. CDR3 coding DNA: TGTGCCGGCAGTGAAGACAACTACGAGCAGTACTTC. V usage is TRBV2 and J usage is TRBJ2-7; D unclear. The CDR3 contains 12 residues. CDR1 SNHLY and CDR2 FYNNEI come from the germline V gene.

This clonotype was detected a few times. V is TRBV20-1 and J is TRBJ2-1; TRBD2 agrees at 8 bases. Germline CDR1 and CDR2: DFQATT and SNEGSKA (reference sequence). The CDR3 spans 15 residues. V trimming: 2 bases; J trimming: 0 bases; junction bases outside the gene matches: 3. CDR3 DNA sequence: TGCAGTGCTAGAAGGGCGGGGGGCTCCTACAATGAGCAGTTCTTC. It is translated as CSARRAGGSYNEQFF.

In DNA form, the CDR3 reads TGTGCCAGCAGTTACTCTAAAGCCGACGGGGGCTATGGCTACACCTTC. Translating it yields CASSYSKADGGYGYTF. V usage is TRBV6-6 and J usage is TRBJ1-2; a weak D match, TRBD1 (5 bases). The CDR3 sequence is 16 residues long. The germline V gene encodes CDR1 MNHNY and CDR2 SVGAGI (reference sequence). Trimming left V 0 bases short and J 4 bases short, with 15 bases between.

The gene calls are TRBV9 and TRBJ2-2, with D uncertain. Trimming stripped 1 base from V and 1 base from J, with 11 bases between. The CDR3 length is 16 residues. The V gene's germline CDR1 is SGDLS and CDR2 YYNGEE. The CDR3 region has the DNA TGTGCCAGCAGCGTATCGGGTATCGGGAACACCGGGGAGCTGTTTTTT. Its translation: CASSVSGIGNTGELFF.

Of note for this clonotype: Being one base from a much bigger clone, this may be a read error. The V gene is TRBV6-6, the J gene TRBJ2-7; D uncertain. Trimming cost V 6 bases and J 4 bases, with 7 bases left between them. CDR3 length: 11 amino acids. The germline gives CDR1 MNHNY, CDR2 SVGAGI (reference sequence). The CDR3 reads CASSKRYEQYF. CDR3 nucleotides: TGTGCCAGCAGCAAACGGTACGAGCAGTACTTC.

Here the CDR3 reads CSADGLDANEQYF. CDR3 sequence (DNA): TGCAGTGCCGACGGACTGGACGCCAACGAGCAGTACTTC. This chain joins TRBV20-1 and TRBJ2-4; D is perhaps TRBD2 (5 bases). The DNA end is a closer match to TRBJ2-7, so the J assignment may be wrong. CDR3 size: 13 residues. Germline assignment: CDR1 DFQATT and CDR2 SNEGSKA (reference sequence).

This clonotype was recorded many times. The CDR3 sequence: CASSLLVGVWETQYF. The CDR3 nucleotides read TGTGCCAGCAGTCTCCTGGTCGGGGTTTGGGAGACCCAGTACTTC. This chain connects TRBV12-3 or TRBV12-4 to TRBJ2-5; a weak D match, TRBD2 (5 bases). This CDR3 is 15 amino acids long. The ends were cut back, 5 bases at V and 5 bases at J, with 18 bases in the middle.

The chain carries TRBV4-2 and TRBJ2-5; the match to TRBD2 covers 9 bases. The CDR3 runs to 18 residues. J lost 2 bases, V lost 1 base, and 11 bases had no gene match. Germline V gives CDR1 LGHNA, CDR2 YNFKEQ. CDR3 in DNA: TGTGCCAGCAGCCAAGGCATCACTCGACTAGCGGTTCAAGAGACCCAGTACTTC. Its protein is CASSQGITRLAVQETQYF.

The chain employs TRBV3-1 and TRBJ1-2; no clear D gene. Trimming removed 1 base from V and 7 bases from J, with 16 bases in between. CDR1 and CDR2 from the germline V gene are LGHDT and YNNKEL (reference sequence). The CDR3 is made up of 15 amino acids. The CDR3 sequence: CASSQVSQPKLGYTF. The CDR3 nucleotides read TGTGCCAGCAGCCAAGTCAGTCAACCTAAGCTTGGCTACACCTTC.

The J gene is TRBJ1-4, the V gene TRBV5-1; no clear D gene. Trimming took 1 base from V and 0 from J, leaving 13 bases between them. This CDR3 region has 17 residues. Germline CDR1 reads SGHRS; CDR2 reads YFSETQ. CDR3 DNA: TGCGCCAGCAGCTTGAGGTCGGCCGTCGCAACTAATGAAAAACTGTTTTTT. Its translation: CASSLRSAVATNEKLFF.

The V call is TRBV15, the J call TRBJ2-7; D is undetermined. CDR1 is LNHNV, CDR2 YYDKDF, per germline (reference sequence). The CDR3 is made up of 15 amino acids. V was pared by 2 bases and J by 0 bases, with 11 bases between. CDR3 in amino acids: CATSRRALNSYEQYF. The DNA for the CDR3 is TGTGCCACCAGCAGACGGGCCCTAAACTCCTACGAGCAGTACTTC. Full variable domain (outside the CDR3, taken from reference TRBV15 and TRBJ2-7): DAMVIQNPRYQVTQFGKPVTLSCSQTLNHNVMYWYQQKSSQAPKLLFHYYDKDFNNEADTPDNFQSRRPNTSFCFLDIRSPGLGDTAMYLCATSRRALNSYEQYFGPGTRLTVT.

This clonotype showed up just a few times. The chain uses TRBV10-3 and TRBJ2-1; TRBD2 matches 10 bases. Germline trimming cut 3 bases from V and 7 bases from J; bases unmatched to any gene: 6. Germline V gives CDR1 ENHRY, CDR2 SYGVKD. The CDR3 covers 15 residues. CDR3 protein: CAISEGLAGVNEQFF. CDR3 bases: TGTGCCATCAGTGAAGGGCTAGCGGGAGTTAATGAGCAGTTCTTC.

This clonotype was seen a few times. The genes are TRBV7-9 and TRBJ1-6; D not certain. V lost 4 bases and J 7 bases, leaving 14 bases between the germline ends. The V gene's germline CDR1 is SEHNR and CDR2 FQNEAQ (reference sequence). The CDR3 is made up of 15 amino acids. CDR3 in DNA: TGTGCCAGCAGCTCTCTACCGCTAGAGAATTCACCCCTCCACTTT. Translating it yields CASSSLPLENSPLHF.

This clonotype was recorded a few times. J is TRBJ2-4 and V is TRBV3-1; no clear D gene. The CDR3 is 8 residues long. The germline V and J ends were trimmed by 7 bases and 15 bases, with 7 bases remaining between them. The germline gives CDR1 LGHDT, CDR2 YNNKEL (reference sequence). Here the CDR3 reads CASIPRYF. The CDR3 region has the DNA TGTGCCAGCATCCCCCGGTACTTC. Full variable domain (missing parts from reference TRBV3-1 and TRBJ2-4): DTAVSQTPKYLVTQMGNDKSIKCEQNLGHDTMYWYKQDSKKFLKIMFSYNNKELIINETVPNRFSPKSPDKAHLNLHINSLELGDSAVYFCASIPRYFGAGTRLSVL.

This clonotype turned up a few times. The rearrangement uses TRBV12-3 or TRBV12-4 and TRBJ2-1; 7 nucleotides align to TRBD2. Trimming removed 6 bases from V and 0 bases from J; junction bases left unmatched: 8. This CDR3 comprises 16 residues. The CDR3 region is CASSTNLAASYNEQFF. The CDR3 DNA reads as TGTGCCAGCAGCACGAATCTAGCGGCCTCCTACAATGAGCAGTTCTTC.

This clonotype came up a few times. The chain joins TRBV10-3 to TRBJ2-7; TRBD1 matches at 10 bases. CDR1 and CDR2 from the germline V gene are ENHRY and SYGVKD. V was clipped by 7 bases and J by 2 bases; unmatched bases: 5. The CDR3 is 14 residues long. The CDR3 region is CAIMSGTGAYEQYF. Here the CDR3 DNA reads TGTGCCATCATGTCCGGGACAGGGGCCTACGAGCAGTACTTC.

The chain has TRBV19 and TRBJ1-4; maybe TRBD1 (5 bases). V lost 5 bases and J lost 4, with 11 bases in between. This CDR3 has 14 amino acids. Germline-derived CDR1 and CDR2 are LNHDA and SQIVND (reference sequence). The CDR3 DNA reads TGTGCCAGTAGTTCGGGGCAGAATAATGAAAAACTGTTTTTT. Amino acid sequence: CASSSGQNNEKLFF.